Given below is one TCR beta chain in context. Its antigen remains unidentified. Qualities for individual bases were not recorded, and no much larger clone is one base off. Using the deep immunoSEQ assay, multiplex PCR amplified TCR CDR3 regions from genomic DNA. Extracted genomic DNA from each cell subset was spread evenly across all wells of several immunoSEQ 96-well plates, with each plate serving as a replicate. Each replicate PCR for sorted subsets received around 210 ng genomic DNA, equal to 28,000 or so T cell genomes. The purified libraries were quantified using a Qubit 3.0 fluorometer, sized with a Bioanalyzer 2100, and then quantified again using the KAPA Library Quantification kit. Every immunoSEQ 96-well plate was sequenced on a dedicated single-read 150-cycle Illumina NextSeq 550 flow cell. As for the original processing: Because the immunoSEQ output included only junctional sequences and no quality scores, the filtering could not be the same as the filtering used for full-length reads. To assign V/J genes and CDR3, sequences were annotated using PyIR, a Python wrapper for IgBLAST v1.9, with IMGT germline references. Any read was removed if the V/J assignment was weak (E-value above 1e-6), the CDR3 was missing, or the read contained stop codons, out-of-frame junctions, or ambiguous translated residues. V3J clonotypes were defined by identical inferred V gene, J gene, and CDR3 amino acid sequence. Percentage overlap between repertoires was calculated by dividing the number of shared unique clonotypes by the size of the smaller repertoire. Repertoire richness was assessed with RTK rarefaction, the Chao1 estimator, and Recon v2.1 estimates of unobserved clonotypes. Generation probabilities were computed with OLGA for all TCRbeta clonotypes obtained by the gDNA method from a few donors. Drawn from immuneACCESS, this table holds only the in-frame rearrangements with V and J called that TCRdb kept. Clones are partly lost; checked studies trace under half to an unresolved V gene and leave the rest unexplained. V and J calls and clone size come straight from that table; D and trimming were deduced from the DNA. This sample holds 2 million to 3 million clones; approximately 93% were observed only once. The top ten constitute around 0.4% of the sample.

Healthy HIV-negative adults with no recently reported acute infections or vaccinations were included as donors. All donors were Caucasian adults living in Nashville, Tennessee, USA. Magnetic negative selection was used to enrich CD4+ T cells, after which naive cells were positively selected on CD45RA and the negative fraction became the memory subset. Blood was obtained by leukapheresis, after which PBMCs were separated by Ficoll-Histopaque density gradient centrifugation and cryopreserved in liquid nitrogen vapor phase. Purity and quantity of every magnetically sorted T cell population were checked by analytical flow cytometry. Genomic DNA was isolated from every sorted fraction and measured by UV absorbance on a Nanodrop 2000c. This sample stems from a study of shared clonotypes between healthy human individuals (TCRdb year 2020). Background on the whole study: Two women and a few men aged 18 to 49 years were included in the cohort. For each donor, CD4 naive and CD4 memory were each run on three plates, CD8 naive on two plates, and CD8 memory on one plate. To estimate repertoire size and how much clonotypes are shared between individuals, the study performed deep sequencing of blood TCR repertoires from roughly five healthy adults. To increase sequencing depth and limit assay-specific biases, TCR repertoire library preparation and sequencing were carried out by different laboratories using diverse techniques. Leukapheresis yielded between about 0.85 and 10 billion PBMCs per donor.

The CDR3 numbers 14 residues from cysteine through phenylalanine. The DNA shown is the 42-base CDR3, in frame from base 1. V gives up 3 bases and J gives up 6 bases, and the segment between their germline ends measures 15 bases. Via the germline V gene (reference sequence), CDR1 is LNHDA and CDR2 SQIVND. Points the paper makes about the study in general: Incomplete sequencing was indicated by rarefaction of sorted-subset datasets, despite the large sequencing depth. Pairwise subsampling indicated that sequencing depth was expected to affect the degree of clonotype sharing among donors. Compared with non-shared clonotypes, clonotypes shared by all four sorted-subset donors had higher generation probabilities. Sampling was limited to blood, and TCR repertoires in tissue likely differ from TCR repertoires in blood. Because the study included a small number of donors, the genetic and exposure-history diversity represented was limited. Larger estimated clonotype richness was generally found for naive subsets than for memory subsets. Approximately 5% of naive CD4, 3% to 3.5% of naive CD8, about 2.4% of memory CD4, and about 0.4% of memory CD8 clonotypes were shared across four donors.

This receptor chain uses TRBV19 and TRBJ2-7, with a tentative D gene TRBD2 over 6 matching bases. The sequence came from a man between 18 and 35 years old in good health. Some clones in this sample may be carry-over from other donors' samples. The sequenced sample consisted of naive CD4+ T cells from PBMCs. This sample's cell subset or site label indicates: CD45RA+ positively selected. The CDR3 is CASSIQSGTGEQYF. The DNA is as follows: TGTGCCAGTAGTATCCAGTCAGGGACTGGCGAGCAGTACTTC.